This T cell receptor beta chain was captured in a study of blood T cell repertoires in COVID-19. Study background: Donors in the United States, Italy and Spain gave samples during acute or convalescent COVID-19. In each case, the material was cDNA or gDNA derived from T cells, B-cell-depleted T cells, or PBMCs.

This CDR3 is built from 14 residues. V was pared by 6 bases and J by 5 bases, with 8 bases of the junction left unmatched. Germline V CDR1 and CDR2: MRHNA, SNTAGT. Living in under 30 US areas, the participants were between roughly 18 and 90 years of age. As processed by the authors: For nucleated cells, counts were estimated from reference gene primer amplification. Data came from immunoSEQ multiplex PCR; TCRdb stores just in-frame clones and leaves some out. Clonal size and the V and J genes are those of that table, whereas D and trimming came from the DNA. This table holds about 480,000 clones, roughly 87% found once.

The clonotype originates from a young woman with acute COVID-19. The chain carries TRBV6-4 and TRBJ1-1, with 8 bases lining up with TRBD1. The sequenced sample consisted of PBMCs or T cells enriched from blood (not recorded which). CDR3 sequence (DNA): TGTGCCAGCAGCTCAGGCCGACAGGGGACTGAAGCTTTCTTT. Translating it yields CASSSGRQGTEAFF.